The text below deals with one TCR beta chain. Its antigen is not identified. The record originates from a study of T cell responses to AZD1222 COVID-19 vaccine. Overall study results and limits: Sampling captured repertoires only after the peak T cell response. Spike was spanned by vaccine-associated CD4 TCRs, which were dominant at 160-218 and 743-854.

Clones were read by immunoSEQ multiplex PCR, and TCRdb kept only the in-frame ones, dropping some. This sample has 100,000 to 120,000 clones; 85% to 95% occur once, and the top ten carry 7.5% to 9%. This clonotype was sampled from an adult in good health. Material: peripheral blood, obtained on day 0 of AZD1222 vaccination.

The CDR3 region has the DNA TGTGCCAGCAGCCAAGTCTTAAAGATGGAGGGGGCTCTGTCTTACGGCTACACCTTC. Its protein is CASSQVLKMEGALSYGYTF. The J gene is TRBJ1-2, the V gene TRBV3-1 (or the pseudogene TRBV3-2), with 7 nucleotides matching TRBD1. The CDR3 is made up of 19 amino acids. V trimming: 1 base; J trimming: 8 bases; junction bases outside the gene matches: 22. The V gene's germline CDR1 is LGHDT and CDR2 YNNKEL (reference sequence).